This entry describes one T cell receptor (beta chain). These data originate in a study of shared clonotypes between healthy human individuals. Clones were sequenced by immunoSEQ multiplex PCR, and TCRdb holds only the in-frame ones, with some missing. The sample consists of about half a million clones, roughly 80% of them appearing once. There are 14 residues in the CDR3. The V gene's germline CDR1 is SGHNT and CDR2 YYREEE (reference sequence). Trimming took 1 base from V and 7 from J; bases not matched to a gene: 7. Sequencing input: PBMCs. The chain links TRBV5-4 to TRBJ1-2, with 7 bases matching TRBD1. The source of this sequence is a woman in her thirties or forties in good health. Some clones in this sample may be carry-over from other donors' samples. The CDR3 loop reads CASSLPTGTGGYTF. The CDR3 bases are TGTGCCAGCAGCTTGCCGACAGGGACCGGTGGCTACACCTTC. The full variable domain, with the rest looked up from reference TRBV5-4 and TRBJ1-2, is ETGVTQSPTHLIKTRGQQVTLRCSSQSGHNTVSWYQQALGQGPQFIFQYYREEENGRGNFPPRFSGLQFPNYSSELNVNALELDDSALYLCASSLPTGTGGYTFGSGTRLTVV.